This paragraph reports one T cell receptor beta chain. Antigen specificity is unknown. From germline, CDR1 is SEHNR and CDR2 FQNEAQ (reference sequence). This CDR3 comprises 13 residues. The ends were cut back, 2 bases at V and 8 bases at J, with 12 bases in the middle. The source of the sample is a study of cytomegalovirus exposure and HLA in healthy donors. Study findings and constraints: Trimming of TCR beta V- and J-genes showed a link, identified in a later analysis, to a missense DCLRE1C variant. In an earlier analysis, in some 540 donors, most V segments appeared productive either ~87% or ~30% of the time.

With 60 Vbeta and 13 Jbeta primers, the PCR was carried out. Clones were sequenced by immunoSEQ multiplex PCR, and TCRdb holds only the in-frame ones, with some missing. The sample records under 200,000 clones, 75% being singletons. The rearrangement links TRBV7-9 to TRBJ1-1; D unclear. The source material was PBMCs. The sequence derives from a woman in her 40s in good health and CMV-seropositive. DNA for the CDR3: TGTGCCAGCAGCTTAAGTACAGACAACGAAGCTTTCTTT. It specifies CASSLSTDNEAFF. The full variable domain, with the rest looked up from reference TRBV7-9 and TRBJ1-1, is DTGVSQNPRHKITKRGQNVTFRCDPISEHNRLYWYRQTLGQGPEFLTYFQNEAQLEKSRLLSDRFSAERPKGSFSTLEIQRTEQGDSAMYLCASSLSTDNEAFFGQGTRLTVV.